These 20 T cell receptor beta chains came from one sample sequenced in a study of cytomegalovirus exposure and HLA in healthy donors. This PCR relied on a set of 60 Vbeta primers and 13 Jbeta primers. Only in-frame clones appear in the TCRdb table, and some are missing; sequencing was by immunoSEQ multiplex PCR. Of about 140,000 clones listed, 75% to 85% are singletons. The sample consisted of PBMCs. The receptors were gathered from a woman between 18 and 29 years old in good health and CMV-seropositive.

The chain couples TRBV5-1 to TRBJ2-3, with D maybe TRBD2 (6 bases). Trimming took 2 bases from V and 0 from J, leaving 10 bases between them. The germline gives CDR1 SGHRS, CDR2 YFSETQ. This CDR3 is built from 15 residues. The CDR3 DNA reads TGCGCCAGCAGCTTTGCTAGCGCCAGCACAGATACGCAGTATTTT. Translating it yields CASSFASASTDTQYF.

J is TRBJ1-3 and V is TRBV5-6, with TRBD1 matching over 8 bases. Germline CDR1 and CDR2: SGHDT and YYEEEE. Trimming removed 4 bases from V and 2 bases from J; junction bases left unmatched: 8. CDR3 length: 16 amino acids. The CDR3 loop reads CASSPPWTGTGNTIYF. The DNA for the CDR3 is TGTGCCAGCAGCCCCCCCTGGACAGGGACTGGAAACACCATATATTTT.

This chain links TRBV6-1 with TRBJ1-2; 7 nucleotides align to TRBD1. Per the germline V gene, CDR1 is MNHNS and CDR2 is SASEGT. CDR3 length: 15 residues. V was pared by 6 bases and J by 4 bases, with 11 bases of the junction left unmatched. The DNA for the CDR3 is TGTGCCAGCAGAAAACCGGGACAGAGCCTCTATGGCTACACCTTC. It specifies CASRKPGQSLYGYTF.

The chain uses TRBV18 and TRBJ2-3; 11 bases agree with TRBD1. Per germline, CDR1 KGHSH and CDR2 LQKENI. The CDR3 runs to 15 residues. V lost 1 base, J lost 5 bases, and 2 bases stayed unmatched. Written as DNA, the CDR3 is TGTGCCAGCTCACCACTGGGACAGGGGGAAGATACGCAGTATTTT. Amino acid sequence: CASSPLGQGEDTQYF.

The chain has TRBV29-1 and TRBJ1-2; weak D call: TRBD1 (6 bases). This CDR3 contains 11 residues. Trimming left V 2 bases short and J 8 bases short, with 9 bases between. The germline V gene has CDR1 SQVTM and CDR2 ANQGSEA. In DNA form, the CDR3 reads TGCAGCGTTGAAACAGGGCTCGGCTACACCTTC. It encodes CSVETGLGYTF. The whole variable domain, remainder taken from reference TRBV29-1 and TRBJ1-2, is SAVISQKPSRDICQRGTSLTIQCQVDSQVTMMFWYRQQPGQSLTLIATANQGSEATYESGFVIDKFPISRPNLTFSTLTVSNMSPEDSSIYLCSVETGLGYTFGSGTRLTVV.

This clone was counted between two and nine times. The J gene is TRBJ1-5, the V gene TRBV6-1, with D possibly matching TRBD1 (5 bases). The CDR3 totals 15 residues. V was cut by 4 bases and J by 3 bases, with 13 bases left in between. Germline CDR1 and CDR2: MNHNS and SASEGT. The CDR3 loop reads CASSVSTGFNQPQHF. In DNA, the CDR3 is TGTGCCAGCAGTGTCAGCACAGGTTTCAATCAGCCCCAGCATTTT.

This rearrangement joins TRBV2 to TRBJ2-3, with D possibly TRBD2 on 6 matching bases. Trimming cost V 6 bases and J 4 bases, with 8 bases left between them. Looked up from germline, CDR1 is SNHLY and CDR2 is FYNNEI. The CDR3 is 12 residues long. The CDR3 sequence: CASREGPDTQYF. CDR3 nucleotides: TGTGCCAGCAGGGAGGGTCCAGATACGCAGTATTTT.

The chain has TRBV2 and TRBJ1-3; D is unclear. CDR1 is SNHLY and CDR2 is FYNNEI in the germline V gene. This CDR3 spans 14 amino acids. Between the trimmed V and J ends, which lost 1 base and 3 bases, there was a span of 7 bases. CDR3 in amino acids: CASSEVPYGNTIYF. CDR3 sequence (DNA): TGTGCCAGCAGTGAAGTCCCCTATGGAAACACCATATATTTT.

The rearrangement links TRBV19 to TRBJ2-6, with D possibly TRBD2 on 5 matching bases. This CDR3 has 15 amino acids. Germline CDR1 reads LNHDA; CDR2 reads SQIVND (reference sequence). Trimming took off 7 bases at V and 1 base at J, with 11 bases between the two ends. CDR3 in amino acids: CASKVLASGANVLTF. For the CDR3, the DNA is TGTGCCAGTAAAGTTTTAGCGTCTGGGGCCAACGTCCTGACTTTC.

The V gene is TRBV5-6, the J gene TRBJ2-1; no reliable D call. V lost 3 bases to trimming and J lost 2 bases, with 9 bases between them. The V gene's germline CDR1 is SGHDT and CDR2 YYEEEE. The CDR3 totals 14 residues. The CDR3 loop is CASSSTVAYNEQFF. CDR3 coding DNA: TGTGCCAGCAGCTCCACGGTCGCCTACAATGAGCAGTTCTTC. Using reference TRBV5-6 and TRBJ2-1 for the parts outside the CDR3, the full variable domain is DAGVTQSPTHLIKTRGQQVTLRCSPKSGHDTVSWYQQALGQGPQFIFQYYEEEERQRGNFPDRFSGHQFPNYSSELNVNALLLGDSALYLCASSSTVAYNEQFFGPGTRLTVL.

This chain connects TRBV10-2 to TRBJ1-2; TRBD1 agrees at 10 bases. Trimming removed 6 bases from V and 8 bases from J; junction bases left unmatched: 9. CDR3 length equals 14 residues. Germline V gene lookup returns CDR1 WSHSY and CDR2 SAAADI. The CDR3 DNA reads TGCGCCAGCAGACCACCGGGACAGGGGATCGGCTACACCTTC. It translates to CASRPPGQGIGYTF.

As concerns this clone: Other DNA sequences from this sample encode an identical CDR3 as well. The CDR3 bases are TGCAGCGTCGGTACAGGGAACACTGAAGCTTTCTTT. It yields the protein CSVGTGNTEAFF. The J gene is TRBJ1-1, the V gene TRBV29-1; possible D gene TRBD1, 5 bases. V lost 6 bases to trimming and J lost 1 base, with 9 bases between them. CDR3 length: 12 amino acids. Germline values: CDR1 SQVTM, CDR2 ANQGSEA.

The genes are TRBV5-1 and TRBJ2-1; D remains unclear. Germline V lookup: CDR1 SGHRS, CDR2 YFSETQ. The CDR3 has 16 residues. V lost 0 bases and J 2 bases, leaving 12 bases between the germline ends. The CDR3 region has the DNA TGCGCCAGCAGCTTGGGGGCAGCCCACCCCTACAATGAGCAGTTCTTC. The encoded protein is CASSLGAAHPYNEQFF.

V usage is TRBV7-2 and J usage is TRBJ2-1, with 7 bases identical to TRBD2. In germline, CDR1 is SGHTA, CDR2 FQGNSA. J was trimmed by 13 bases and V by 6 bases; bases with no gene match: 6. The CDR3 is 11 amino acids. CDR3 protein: CASSKRDYQFF. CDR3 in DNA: TGTGCCAGCAGTAAGCGGGACTATCAGTTCTTC.

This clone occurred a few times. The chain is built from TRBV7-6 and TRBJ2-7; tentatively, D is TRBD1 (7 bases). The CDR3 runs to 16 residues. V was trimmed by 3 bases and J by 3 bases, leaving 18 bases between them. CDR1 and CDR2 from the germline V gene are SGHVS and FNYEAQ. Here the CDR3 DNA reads TGTGCCAGCAGCTTCGGCCCCGGGCAGGGGGGCTACGAGCAGTACTTC. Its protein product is CASSFGPGQGGYEQYF.

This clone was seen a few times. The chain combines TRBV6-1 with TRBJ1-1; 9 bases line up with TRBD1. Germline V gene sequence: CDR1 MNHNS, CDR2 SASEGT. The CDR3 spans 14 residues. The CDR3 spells CRTGQGPMNTEAFF. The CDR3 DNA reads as TGTCGTACGGGACAGGGTCCGATGAACACTGAAGCTTTCTTT.

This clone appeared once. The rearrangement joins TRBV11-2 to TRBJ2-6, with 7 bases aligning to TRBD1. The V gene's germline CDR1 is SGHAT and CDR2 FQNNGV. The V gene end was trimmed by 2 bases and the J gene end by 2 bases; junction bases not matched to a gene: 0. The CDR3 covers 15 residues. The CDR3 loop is CASSLTGAGANVLTF. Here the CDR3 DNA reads TGTGCCAGCAGCTTAACAGGGGCTGGGGCCAACGTCCTGACTTTC.

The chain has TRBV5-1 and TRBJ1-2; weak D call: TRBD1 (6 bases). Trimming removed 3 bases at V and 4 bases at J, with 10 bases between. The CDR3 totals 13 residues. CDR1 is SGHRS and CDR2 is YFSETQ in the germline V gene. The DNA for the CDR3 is TGCGCCAGCAGCTCGGACAGACCCTATGGCTACACCTTC. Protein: CASSSDRPYGYTF. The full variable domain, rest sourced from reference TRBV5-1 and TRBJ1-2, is KAGVTQTPRYLIKTRGQQVTLSCSPISGHRSVSWYQQTPGQGLQFLFEYFSETQRNKGNFPGRFSGRQFSNSRSEMNVSTLELGDSALYLCASSSDRPYGYTFGSGTRLTVV.

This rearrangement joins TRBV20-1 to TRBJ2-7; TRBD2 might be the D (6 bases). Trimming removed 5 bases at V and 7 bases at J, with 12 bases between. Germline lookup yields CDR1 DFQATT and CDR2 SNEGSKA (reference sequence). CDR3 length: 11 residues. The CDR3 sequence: CSAPWRGEQYF. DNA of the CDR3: TGCAGTGCTCCTTGGAGGGGAGAGCAGTACTTC.

The CDR3 DNA sequence: TGCGCCAGCAAGGCGGTAGTCAGGGTTCAAGGGGCCCAGTACTTC. It specifies CASKAVVRVQGAQYF. J is TRBJ2-5 and V is TRBV5-1, with D maybe TRBD1 (5 bases). Trimming pared 6 bases from V and 9 bases from J, leaving 24 bases between. Germline V gives CDR1 SGHRS, CDR2 YFSETQ. This CDR3 contains 15 residues.